A selection of T cell receptor beta chains follows, all from one sample in a study of T-cell reconstitution after alpha-beta-depleted transplantation in children. TCRdb ran MiXCR on the PCR reads and lists one entry per CDR3 protein. Among some 260,000 distinct CDR3 sequences listed, around 25% were seen once. The input for sequencing was PBMCs, mostly from graft donor cells, taken 360 days after TCRalphabeta/CD19-depleted stem cell transplant. Source of these receptors: a female patient between 2 and 15 years old who had a stem cell transplant for congenital amegakaryocytic thrombocytopenia, so the T cells may come from the graft donor. Both conserved end residues are trimmed from each CDR3. Each record gives: V gene, J gene, CDR3 protein.

TRBV7-8	TRBJ2-7	ATQLGYEQY
TRBV28	TRBJ1-2	ASGLVANGYT
TRBV28	TRBJ2-7	AALGDRADEQY
TRBV28	TRBJ2-2	ASMGGNTGELF
TRBV5-1	TRBJ2-3	ASSFGGGAADTQY
TRBV2	TRBJ1-4	ASSDLRASATNEKLF
TRBV10-3	TRBJ2-1	AISQHSANEQF
TRBV15	TRBJ2-7	ATSRAEGRPMEQY
TRBV24-1	TRBJ2-2	ATSDPSGGNTGELF
TRBV4-1	TRBJ1-2	ASSQSPLRQNYGYT
TRBV28	TRBJ1-5	ASTPLGDSNQPQH
TRBV4-3	TRBJ1-4	ASSQPAQGANEKLF
TRBV7-2	TRBJ2-6	ASSPLTLSGANVLT
TRBV20-1	TRBJ2-3	RGGSTDTQY
TRBV5-1	TRBJ2-1	ASSLASGGALVEQF
TRBV12-3/TRBV12-4	TRBJ1-1	ASYRGVAAEAF
TRBV20-1	TRBJ2-7	SARTLAGGHYEQY
TRBV11-1	TRBJ2-1	ASSFVSEDGWTEGSEQF
TRBV6-1	TRBJ1-6	ASTSNFRDRSSYNSPLH
TRBV12-3/TRBV12-4	TRBJ2-7	ASSLGTNYEQY
TRBV12-3/TRBV12-4	TRBJ2-3	ASSPLGDSSDTQY
TRBV6-2/TRBV6-3	TRBJ2-7	ASSRRDRQY
TRBV2	TRBJ1-2	ASSEAGFNYGYT
TRBV29-1	TRBJ2-7	SVDVAGSYEQY
TRBV10-1	TRBJ2-2	ASSHTSGAGELF
TRBV20-1	TRBJ2-2	SATGIGVYTGELF
TRBV4-1	TRBJ1-1	ASSGRDRPNTEAF
TRBV24-1	TRBJ2-1	ATQIQDEQF
TRBV9	TRBJ1-1	ASSVELGADAEAF
TRBV24-1	TRBJ2-3	ATSGHSSRTDTQY
TRBV29-1	TRBJ1-2	SVKGAYGYT
TRBV29-1	TRBJ1-2	SVEGRLNYGYT
TRBV4-1	TRBJ2-1	ASSHYGLAGGFNEQF
TRBV20-1	TRBJ1-3	SARSDVGSGNTIY
TRBV3-1	TRBJ1-4	ASSQRGTEFGKLF
TRBV29-1	TRBJ2-1	SVSNSGEPYNEQF
TRBV10-2	TRBJ2-1	ASSELTTYNEQF
TRBV12-3/TRBV12-4	TRBJ2-5	ASSFGMGPVATQY
TRBV10-3	TRBJ1-2	AINPGQGVYGYT